The clone carrying this T cell receptor (beta chain) was seen at least ten times. This specimen comes from a study of CD8 T cells in ankylosing spondylitis. The CDR3 sequence is 14 residues long. The ends were cut back, 4 bases at V and 3 bases at J, with 10 bases in the middle. The germline V gene encodes CDR1 ENHRY and CDR2 SYGVKD. Construction of TCR beta libraries was performed using quantitative 5'-RACE with molecular barcodes. One entry per CDR3 protein results from TCRdb running MiXCR on the 5' RACE reads. In the table there are approximately 250,000 distinct CDR3 sequences, approximately 8% of which are singletons.

This sequence originates from a female donor with ankylosing spondylitis or in good health (not recorded which). Sequencing was carried out using blood, either unsorted or a sorted T cell fraction (not recorded which). V usage is TRBV10-3 and J usage is TRBJ1-5; D ambiguous. The CDR3 protein is CAISVGGFNQPQHF. CDR3 sequence (DNA): TGTGCCATCAGTGTAGGAGGATTCAATCAGCCCCAGCATTTT.